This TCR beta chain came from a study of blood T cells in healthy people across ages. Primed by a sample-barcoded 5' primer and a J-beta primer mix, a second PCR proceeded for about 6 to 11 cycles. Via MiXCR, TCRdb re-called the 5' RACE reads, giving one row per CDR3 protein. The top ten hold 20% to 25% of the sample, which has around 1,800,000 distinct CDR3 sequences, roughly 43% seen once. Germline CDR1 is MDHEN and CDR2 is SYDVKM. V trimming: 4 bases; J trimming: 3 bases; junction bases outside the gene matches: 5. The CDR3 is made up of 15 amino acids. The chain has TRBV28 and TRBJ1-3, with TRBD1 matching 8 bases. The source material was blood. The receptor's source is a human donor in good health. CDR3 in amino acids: CASSSPQGDGNTIYF. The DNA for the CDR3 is TGTGCCAGCAGTTCCCCACAGGGGGATGGAAACACCATATATTTT.